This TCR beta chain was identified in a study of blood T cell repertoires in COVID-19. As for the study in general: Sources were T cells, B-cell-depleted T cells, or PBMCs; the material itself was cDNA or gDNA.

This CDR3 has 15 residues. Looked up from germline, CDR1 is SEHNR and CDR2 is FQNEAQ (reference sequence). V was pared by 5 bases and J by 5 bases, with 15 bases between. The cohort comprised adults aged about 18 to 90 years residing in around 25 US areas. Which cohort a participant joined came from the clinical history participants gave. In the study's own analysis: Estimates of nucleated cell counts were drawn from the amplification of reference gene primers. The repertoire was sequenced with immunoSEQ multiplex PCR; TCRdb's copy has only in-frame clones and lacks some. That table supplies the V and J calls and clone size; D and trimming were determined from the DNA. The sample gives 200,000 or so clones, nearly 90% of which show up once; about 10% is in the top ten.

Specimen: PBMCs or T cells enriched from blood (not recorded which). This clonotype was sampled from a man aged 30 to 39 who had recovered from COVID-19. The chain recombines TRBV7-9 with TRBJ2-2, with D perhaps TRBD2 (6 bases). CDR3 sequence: CASSPDSGPTGELFF. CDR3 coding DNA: TGTGCCAGCAGCCCCGATAGCGGTCCGACCGGGGAGCTGTTTTTT.